This T cell receptor beta chain was captured in a study of blood T cell repertoires in COVID-19. Study-wide context: Donors in the United States, Italy and Spain gave samples during acute or convalescent COVID-19.

Here immunoSEQ multiplex PCR was the method, and the copy in TCRdb shows in-frame clones only, minus some. The sample has around 270,000 clones, around 89% seen once. Germline V gene lookup returns CDR1 GTSNPN and CDR2 SVGIG (reference sequence). Between the trimmed V and J ends, which lost 5 bases and 5 bases, there was a span of 21 bases. This CDR3 is 15 amino acids long. The specimen was peripheral blood. V is TRBV30 and J is TRBJ1-1, with unresolved D. The receptor was derived from a man aged 35-49 years with acute or convalescent COVID-19. CDR3 DNA: TGTGCCTGGGTCCCTGGACGGAGGCTGGGGACTGAAGCTTTCTTT. Translated, it gives CAWVPGRRLGTEAFF. The variable domain in full, completed from reference TRBV30 and TRBJ1-1, reads SQTIHQWPATLVQPVGSPLSLECTVEGTSNPNLYWYRQAAGRGLQLLFYSVGIGQISSEVPQNLSASRPQDRQFILSSKKLLLSDSGFYLCAWVPGRRLGTEAFFGQGTRLTVV.